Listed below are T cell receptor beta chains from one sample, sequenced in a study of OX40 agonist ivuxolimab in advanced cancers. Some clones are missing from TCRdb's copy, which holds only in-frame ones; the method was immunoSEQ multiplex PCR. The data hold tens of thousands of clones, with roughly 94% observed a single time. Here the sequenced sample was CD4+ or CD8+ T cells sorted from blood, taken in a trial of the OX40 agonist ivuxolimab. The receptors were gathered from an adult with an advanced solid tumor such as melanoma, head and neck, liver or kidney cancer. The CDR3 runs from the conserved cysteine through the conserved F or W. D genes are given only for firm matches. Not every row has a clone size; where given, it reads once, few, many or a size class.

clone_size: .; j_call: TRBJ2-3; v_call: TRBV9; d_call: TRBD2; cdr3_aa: CASSPPTSLKAGTDTQYF; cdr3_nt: TGTGCCAGCAGCCCTCCGACTAGCCTAAAAGCGGGGACAGATACGCAGTATTTT
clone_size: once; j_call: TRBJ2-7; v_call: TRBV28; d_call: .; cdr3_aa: CASRGRTNYEQYF; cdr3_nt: TGTGCCAGCAGGGGCCGGACAAACTACGAGCAGTACTTC
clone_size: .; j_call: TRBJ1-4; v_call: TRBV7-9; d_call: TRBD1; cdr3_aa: CASSLTRQGAAGEKLFF; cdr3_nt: TGTGCCAGCAGCTTGACCCGACAGGGGGCGGCGGGTGAAAAACTGTTTTTT
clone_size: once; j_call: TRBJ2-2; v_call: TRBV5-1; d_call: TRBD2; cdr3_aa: CASSLVIVGEGTGELFF; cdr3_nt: TGCGCCAGCAGCTTGGTCATCGTAGGGGAGGGCACCGGGGAGCTGTTTTTT
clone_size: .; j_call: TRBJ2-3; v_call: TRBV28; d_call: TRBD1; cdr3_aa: CASSPRTGPDTQYF; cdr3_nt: TGTGCCAGCAGTCCCCGGACAGGGCCAGATACGCAGTATTTT
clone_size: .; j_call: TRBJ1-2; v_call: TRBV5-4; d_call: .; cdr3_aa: CASSLDRGFDYGYTF; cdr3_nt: TGTGCCAGCAGCTTGGATCGGGGGTTCGACTATGGCTACACCTTC
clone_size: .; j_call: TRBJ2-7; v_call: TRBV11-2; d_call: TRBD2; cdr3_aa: CATISGSNSYEQYF; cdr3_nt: TGTGCCACCATTAGCGGGAGTAATTCCTACGAGCAGTACTTC
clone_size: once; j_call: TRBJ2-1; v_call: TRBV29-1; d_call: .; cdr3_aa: CSSRERATYNEQFF; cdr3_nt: TGCAGCTCCCGGGAGAGAGCAACCTACAATGAGCAGTTCTTC
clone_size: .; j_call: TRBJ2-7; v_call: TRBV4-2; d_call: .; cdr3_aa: CASSHEITSEQYF; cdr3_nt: TGTGCCAGCAGCCATGAGATTACTAGCGAGCAGTACTTC
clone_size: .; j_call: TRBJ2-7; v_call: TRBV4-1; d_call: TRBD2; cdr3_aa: CASSPGGGIHEQYF; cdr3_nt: TGCGCCAGCAGCCCCGGGGGGGGGATCCACGAGCAGTACTTC
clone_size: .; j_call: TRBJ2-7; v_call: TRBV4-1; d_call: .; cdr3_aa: CASSQSYGYEQYF; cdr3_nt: TGCGCCAGCAGCCAAAGTTATGGCTACGAGCAGTACTTC
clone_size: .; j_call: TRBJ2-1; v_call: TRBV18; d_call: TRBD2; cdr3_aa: CASSPTSGKAEQFF; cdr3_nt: TGTGCCAGCTCACCGACTAGCGGGAAGGCTGAGCAGTTCTTC
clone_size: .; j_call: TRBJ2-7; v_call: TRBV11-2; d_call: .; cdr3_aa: CASSLTGSGPSYEQYF; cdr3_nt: TGTGCCAGCAGCTTAACGGGGAGCGGTCCCAGCTACGAGCAGTACTTC
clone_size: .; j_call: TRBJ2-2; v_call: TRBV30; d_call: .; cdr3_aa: CAWSATNTGELFF; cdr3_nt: TGTGCCTGGAGTGCCACGAACACCGGGGAGCTGTTTTTT
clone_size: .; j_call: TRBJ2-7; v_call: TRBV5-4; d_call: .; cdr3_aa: CASSRGAFEQYF; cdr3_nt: TGTGCCAGCAGCAGGGGCGCGTTTGAGCAGTACTTC
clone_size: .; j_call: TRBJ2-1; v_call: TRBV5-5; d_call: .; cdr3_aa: CASSELYGGLASYNEQFF; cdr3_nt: TGTGCCAGCAGCGAACTTTACGGGGGACTTGCCTCCTACAATGAGCAGTTCTTC
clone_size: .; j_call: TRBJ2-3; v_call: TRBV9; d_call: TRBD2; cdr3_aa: CASSVGTSGRAGTDTQYF; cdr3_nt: TGTGCCAGCAGCGTAGGTACTAGCGGGAGGGCCGGCACAGATACGCAGTATTTT
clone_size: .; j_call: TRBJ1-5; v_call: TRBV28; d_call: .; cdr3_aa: CASKVAENQPQHF; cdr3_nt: TGTGCCAGCAAAGTCGCCGAAAATCAGCCCCAGCATTTT
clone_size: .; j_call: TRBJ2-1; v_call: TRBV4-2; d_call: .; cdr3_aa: CASSQPGTNSPEQFF; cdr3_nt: TGTGCCAGCAGCCAGCCCGGGACAAATTCACCTGAGCAGTTCTTC
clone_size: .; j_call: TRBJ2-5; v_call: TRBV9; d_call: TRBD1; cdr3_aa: CASSAGTGPLETQYF; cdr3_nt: TGTGCCAGCAGCGCCGGGACAGGGCCCCTGGAGACCCAGTACTTC
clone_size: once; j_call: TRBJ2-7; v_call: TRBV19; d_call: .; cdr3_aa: CASSEDITYEQYF; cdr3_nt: TGTGCCAGTAGCGAAGACATAACCTACGAGCAGTACTTC
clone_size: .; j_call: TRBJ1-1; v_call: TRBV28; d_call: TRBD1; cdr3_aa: CASSLLAGGNTEAFF; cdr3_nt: TGTGCCAGCAGTTTACTGGCAGGGGGAAACACTGAAGCTTTCTTT
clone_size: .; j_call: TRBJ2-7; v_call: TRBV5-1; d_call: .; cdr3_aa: CASSLGPNAYEQYF; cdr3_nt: TGCGCCAGCAGCTTGGGTCCGAACGCCTACGAGCAGTACTTC
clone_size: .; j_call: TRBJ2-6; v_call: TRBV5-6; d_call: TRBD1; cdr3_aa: CASSLQGSGANVLTF; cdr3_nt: TGTGCCAGCAGCCTACAGGGGTCTGGGGCCAACGTCCTGACTTTC
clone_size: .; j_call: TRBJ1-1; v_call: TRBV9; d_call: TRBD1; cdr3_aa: CASSVAGDSSSKAFF; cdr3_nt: TGTGCCAGCAGCGTAGCGGGGGACAGCAGTTCTAAAGCTTTCTTT
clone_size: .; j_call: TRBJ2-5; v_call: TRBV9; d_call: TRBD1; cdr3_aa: CASSTGTEIQETQYF; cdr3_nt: TGTGCCAGCAGCACAGGGACAGAGATCCAAGAGACCCAGTACTTC
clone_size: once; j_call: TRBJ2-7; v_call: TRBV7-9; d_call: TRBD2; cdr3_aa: CASSSGLAGGRQYF; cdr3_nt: TGTGCCAGCAGCAGCGGACTAGCGGGAGGGAGGCAGTACTTC
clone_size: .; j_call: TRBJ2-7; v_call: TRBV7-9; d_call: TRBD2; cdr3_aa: CATGSRLAGVLEQYF; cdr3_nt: TGTGCCACTGGGTCGCGGCTAGCGGGAGTCCTCGAGCAGTACTTC
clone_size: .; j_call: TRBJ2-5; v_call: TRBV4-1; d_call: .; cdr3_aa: CASSPGQGGRQETQYF; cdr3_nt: TGCGCCAGCAGCCCAGGACAGGGAGGGAGGCAAGAGACCCAGTACTTC
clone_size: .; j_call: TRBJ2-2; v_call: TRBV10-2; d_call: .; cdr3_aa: CATPGPTGELFF; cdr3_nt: TGCGCCACCCCCGGCCCCACCGGGGAGCTGTTTTTT
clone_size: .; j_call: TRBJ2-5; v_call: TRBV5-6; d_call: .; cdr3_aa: CASSLESWDLETQYF; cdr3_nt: TGTGCCAGCAGCTTGGAGTCTTGGGACTTGGAGACCCAGTACTTC
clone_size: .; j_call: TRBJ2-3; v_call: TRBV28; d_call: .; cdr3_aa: CASRPGPFTDTQYF; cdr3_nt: TGTGCCAGCAGACCGGGACCTTTCACAGATACGCAGTATTTT
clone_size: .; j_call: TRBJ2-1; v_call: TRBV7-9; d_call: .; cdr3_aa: CASSLTRREQFF; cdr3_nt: TGTGCCAGCAGCTTAACGCGGCGGGAGCAGTTCTTC